This T cell receptor beta chain stems from a study of blood T cell repertoires in COVID-19. Methods used by the authors: Estimates of nucleated cell counts were drawn from the amplification of reference gene primers. Method: immunoSEQ multiplex PCR; TCRdb's copy keeps in-frame clones and lacks some. The DNA gave D and trimming, while V, J and clone size come from that table. The repertoire holds roughly 250,000 clones, with 70% to 85% as singletons. The V gene's germline CDR1 is SEHNR and CDR2 FQNEAQ (reference sequence). CDR3 size: 15 residues. Unmatched junction bases numbered 5, after V lost 6 bases and J lost 0 bases.

The sample taken for sequencing was peripheral blood. The TCR comes from a woman at least 80 years old with acute or convalescent COVID-19. The chain carries TRBV7-9 and TRBJ1-1, with 9 bases aligning to TRBD1. DNA for the CDR3: TGTGCCAGCAGAGGACAGGGGCCCATGAACACTGAAGCTTTCTTT. Protein sequence: CASRGQGPMNTEAFF.